This note documents a single TCR beta chain sequence. V shed 2 bases and J 4 bases; nucleotides not matched to a gene: 18. The CDR3 has 19 amino acids. Per the germline V gene, CDR1 is SEHNR and CDR2 is FQNEAQ (reference sequence). Original methodology: Nucleated cell counts were estimated from reference gene primer amplification. Sequenced by immunoSEQ multiplex PCR; TCRdb stores in-frame clones only, minus some. That table gives V, J and clone size, and the DNA gave D and trimming. The table has about 220,000 clones, over 75% seen once. The Seattle patients, enrolled during active infection, were followed longitudinally. This record belongs to a study of blood T cell repertoires in COVID-19. The wider study: COVID-19 samples, acute and convalescent, were from the United States, Italy and Spain.

The chain uses TRBV7-9 and TRBJ1-1; 8 positions match TRBD1. Sequenced material: peripheral blood. This TCR was recovered from a woman between 70 and 85 years old with COVID-19, enrolled during active disease. As DNA, the CDR3 is TGTGCCAGCAGCTTAAATTCGGGCAGGGGGCGATTTCGTGGCACTGAAGCTTTCTTT. Protein: CASSLNSGRGRFRGTEAFF. The entire variable domain, with the rest obtained from reference TRBV7-9 and TRBJ1-1, is as follows: DTGVSQNPRHKITKRGQNVTFRCDPISEHNRLYWYRQTLGQGPEFLTYFQNEAQLEKSRLLSDRFSAERPKGSFSTLEIQRTEQGDSAMYLCASSLNSGRGRFRGTEAFFGQGTRLTVV.